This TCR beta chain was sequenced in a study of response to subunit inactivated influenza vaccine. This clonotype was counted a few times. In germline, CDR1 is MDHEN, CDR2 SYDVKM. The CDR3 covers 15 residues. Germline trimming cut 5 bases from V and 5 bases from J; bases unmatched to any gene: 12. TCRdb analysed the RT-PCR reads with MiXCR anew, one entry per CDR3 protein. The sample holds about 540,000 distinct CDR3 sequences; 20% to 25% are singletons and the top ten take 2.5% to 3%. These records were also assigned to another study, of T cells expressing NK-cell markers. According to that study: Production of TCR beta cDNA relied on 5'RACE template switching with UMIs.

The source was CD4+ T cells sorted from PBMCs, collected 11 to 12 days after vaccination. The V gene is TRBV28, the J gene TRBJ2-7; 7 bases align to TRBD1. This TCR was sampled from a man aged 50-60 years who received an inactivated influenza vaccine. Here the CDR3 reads CASSGVETGRHEQYF. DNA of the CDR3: TGTGCCAGCAGTGGGGTTGAGACAGGGCGCCACGAGCAGTACTTC.